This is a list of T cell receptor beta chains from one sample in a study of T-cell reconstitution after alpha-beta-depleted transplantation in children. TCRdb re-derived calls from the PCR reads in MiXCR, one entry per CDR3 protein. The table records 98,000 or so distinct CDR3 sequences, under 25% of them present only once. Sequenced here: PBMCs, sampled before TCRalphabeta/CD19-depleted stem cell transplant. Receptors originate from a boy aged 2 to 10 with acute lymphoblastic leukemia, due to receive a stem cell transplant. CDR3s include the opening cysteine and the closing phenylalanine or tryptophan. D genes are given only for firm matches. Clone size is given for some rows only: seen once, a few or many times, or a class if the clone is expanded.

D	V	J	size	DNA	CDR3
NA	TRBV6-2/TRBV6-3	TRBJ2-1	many	TGTGCCAGCAGTTACTCGATGGCCTCGATCGACAATGAGCAGTTCTTC	CASSYSMASIDNEQFF
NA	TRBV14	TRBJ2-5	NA	TGTGCCAGCAGCCAAATCCGTTTTCAGGAGACCCAGTACTTC	CASSQIRFQETQYF
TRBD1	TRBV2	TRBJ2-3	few	TGTGCCAGCAGTCGGGACAGGGGAACAGATACGCAGTATTTT	CASSRDRGTDTQYF
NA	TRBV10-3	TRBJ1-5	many	TGTGCCATCAGTGAGTCCGTCAATCAGCCCCAGCATTTT	CAISESVNQPQHF
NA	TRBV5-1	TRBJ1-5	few	TGCGCCAGCAGCCTGGGGGACACGAATCAGCCCCAGCATTTT	CASSLGDTNQPQHF
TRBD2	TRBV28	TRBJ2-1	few	TGTGCCAGCACGGGACTAGCGGACTACAATGAGCAGTTCTTC	CASTGLADYNEQFF
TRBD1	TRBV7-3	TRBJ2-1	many	TGTGCCAGCAGCTCTACTATAGGGGGCTCTGAGCAGTTCTTC	CASSSTIGGSEQFF
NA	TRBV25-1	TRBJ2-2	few	TGTGCCAGCAGTGAATCCAGCATCGGGGAGCTGTTTTTT	CASSESSIGELFF
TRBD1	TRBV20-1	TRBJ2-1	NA	TGCAGTGCTAGAGATGCCCCCGGGACAGTGTCCTACAATGAGCAGTTCTTC	CSARDAPGTVSYNEQFF
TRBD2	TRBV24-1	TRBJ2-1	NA	TGTGCCACCAGTGATCCAAAGGGACTAGCGAGGAATGAGCAGTTCTTC	CATSDPKGLARNEQFF
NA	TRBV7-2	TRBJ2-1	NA	TGTGCCAGAAGCTTAGGAGCGGGTGGAGGTGAGCAGTTCTTC	CARSLGAGGGEQFF
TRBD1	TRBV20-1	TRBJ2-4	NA	TGCAGTGCGGACAGGTCCCCCTTAAACATTCAGTACTTC	CSADRSPLNIQYF
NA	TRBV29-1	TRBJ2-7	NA	TGCAGCGTTGAAGATCGAGGCAAGGGAACCTACGAGCAGTACTTC	CSVEDRGKGTYEQYF
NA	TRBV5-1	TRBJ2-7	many	TGCGCCAGCAGCTTGGAGGAAGGCAGGAGGAACTACGAGCAGTACTTC	CASSLEEGRRNYEQYF
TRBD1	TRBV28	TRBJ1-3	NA	TGTGCCAGCAGTTTAGGACAGGGAACAAACACCATATATTTT	CASSLGQGTNTIYF
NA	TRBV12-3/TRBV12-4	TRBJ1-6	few	TGTGCCAGCAGGCAACAGGCGAGCTCCTATAATTCACCCCTCCACTTT	CASRQQASSYNSPLHF
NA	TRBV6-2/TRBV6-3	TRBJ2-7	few	TGTGCCAGCAGTCTACTCAGGACAGTCGAGCAGTACTTC	CASSLLRTVEQYF
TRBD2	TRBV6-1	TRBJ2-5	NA	TGTGCCAGCACCTACCAGACTAGCCCACAAGAGACCCAGTACTTC	CASTYQTSPQETQYF
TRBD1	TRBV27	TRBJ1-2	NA	TGTGCCAGCAGACTTACGGACAGGGCTAATGGCTACACCTTC	CASRLTDRANGYTF
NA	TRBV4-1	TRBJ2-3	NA	TGCGCCAGCAGCCAAGATCCCCTTAGGGGCGATACGCAGTATTTT	CASSQDPLRGDTQYF
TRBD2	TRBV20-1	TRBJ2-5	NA	TGCAGTGCTAGAGGGACTAGCGGAGTCCAAGAGACCCAGTACTTC	CSARGTSGVQETQYF
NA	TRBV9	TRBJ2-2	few	TGTGCCAGCAGCGTAAGATGGAACACCGGGGAGCTGTTTTTT	CASSVRWNTGELFF
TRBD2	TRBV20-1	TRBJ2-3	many	TGCAGTGCTGCCCTAGCGGGAGGGCCTACAGATACGCAGTATTTT	CSAALAGGPTDTQYF
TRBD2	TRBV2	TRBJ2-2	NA	TGTGCCAGCAGTGATGGGGAGGGGCATATCGGGGAGCTGTTTTTT	CASSDGEGHIGELFF
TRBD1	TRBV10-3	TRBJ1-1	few	TGTGCCTCAAGATACCGGGACAGGGGCGATTGGAACACTGAAGCTTTCTTT	CASRYRDRGDWNTEAFF
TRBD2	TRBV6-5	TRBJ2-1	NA	TGTGCCAGCAGTTACTCGGGACTACAAGTCAATGAGCAGTTCTTC	CASSYSGLQVNEQFF
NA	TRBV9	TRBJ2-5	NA	TGTGCCAGCAGCGTAGAGCGAGCGGAGGGGCCGGGGGAGACCCAGTACTTC	CASSVERAEGPGETQYF
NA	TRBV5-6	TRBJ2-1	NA	TGTGCCAGCAGCTTGGTCTGGACGTATGAGCAGTTCTTC	CASSLVWTYEQFF
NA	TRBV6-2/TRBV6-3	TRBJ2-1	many	TGTGCCAGCAGTTACGGAAGCTCCTACAATGAGCAGTTCTTC	CASSYGSSYNEQFF
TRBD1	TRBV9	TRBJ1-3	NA	TGTGCCAGCAGCGTAGGTGGGGGACAGGTTTCCGGCACCATATATTTT	CASSVGGGQVSGTIYF
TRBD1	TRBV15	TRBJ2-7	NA	TGTGCCACCAGGAGTCAGGGGGCCGACGAGCAGTACTTC	CATRSQGADEQYF
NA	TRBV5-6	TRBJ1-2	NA	TGTGCCAGCAGCTTGGGGCAGGGCGAAGGCTACACCTTC	CASSLGQGEGYTF
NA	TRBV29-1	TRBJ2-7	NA	TGCAGCGCCGTCCGGCGCGGAGCCAGCTCCTACGAGCAGTACTTC	CSAVRRGASSYEQYF
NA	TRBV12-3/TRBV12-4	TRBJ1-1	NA	TGTGCCAGCAGTTTTAGTATTGGCAGGGCCCCTTTCTTT	CASSFSIGRAPFF
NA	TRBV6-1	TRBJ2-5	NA	TGTGCCAGCAGGCATAGCGGAGTTGAACAAGAGACCCAGTACTTC	CASRHSGVEQETQYF
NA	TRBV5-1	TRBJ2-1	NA	TGCGCCAGCAGCTCGGACGGACTCTACAATGAGCAGTTCTTC	CASSSDGLYNEQFF
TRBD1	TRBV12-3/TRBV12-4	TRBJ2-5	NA	TGTGCCAGCAGTTCGTACAGGGGGCTCGGGCAGACCCAGTACTTC	CASSSYRGLGQTQYF
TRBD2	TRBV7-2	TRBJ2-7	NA	TGTGCCAGCAGCGTCCTAGCGGGAGCTTATCACGAGCAGTACTTC	CASSVLAGAYHEQYF
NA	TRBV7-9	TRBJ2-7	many	TGTGCCAGCAGTCGAAGCGGGCCAGACGACGAGCAGTACTTC	CASSRSGPDDEQYF
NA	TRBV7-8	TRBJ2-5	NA	TGTGCCAGCAGCTTTACCGGGACGCGTTTTCAAGAGACCCAGTACTTC	CASSFTGTRFQETQYF
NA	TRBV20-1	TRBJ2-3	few	TGCAGTGCCTTACAGGGCGCCCTCGCTAGCGGAGGTTCGGATACGCAGTATTTT	CSALQGALASGGSDTQYF